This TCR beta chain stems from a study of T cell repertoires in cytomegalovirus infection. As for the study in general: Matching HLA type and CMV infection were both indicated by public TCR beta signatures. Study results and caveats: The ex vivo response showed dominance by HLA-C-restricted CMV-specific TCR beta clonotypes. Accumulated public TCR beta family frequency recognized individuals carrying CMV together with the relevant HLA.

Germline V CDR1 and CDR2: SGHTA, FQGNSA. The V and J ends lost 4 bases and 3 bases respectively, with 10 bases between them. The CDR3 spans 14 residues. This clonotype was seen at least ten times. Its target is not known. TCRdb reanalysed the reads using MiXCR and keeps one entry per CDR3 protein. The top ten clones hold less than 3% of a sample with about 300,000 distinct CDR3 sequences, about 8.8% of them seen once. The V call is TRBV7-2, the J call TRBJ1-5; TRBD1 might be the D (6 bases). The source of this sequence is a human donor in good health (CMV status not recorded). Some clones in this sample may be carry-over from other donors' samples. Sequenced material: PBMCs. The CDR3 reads CASSSQGVNQPQHF. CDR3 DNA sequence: TGTGCCAGCAGCTCACAGGGAGTCAATCAGCCCCAGCATTTT. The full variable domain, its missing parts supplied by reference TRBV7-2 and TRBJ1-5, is GAGVSQSPSNKVTEKGKDVELRCDPISGHTALYWYRQSLGQGLEFLIYFQGNSAPDKSGLPSDRFSAERTGGSVSTLTIQRTQQEDSAVYLCASSSQGVNQPQHFGDGTRLSIL.